Included here is one T cell receptor beta chain sequence, with context. The data are from a study of OX40 agonist ivuxolimab in advanced cancers. In germline, CDR1 is SGHVS, CDR2 FQNEAQ. CDR3 length: 16 amino acids. V lost 2 bases, J lost 6 bases, and 9 bases stayed unmatched. Using immunoSEQ multiplex PCR, the repertoire was profiled, and TCRdb retains in-frame clones only, with some absent. The table includes about 26,000 clones, roughly 90% detected once. The source is an adult with an advanced solid tumor such as melanoma, head and neck, liver or kidney cancer. This material consisted of CD4+ or CD8+ T cells sorted from blood, taken in a trial of the OX40 agonist ivuxolimab. The genes are TRBV7-8 and TRBJ2-1; 8 bases fit TRBD1. CDR3 loop: CASSLTRQGASNEQFF. CDR3 nucleotides: TGTGCCAGCAGCTTAACCAGGCAGGGGGCGAGCAATGAGCAGTTCTTC.